A single sample is the source of the 19 T cell receptor beta chains below, sequenced in a study of blood T cell repertoires in COVID-19. Clones were sequenced by immunoSEQ multiplex PCR, and TCRdb holds only the in-frame ones, with some missing. The data show roughly 150,000 clones, 80% to 90% seen once. The sample was PBMCs or T cells enriched from blood (not recorded which). These receptors all come from a man aged 45-65 years who had recovered from COVID-19.

The V and J genes are TRBV27 and TRBJ2-2, with a possible D match to TRBD2 (5 bases). Looked up from germline, CDR1 is MNHEY and CDR2 is SMNVEV (reference sequence). V shed 6 bases and J shed 3 bases, with 8 bases lying between them. There are 13 residues in the CDR3. The CDR3: CASRTTYTGELFF. The CDR3, as DNA: TGTGCCAGCAGGACTACATACACCGGGGAGCTGTTTTTT.

V is TRBV12-3 or TRBV12-4 and J is TRBJ2-1; D is undetermined. CDR3 length equals 11 residues. The V end was cut by 6 bases, the J end by 6 bases, with 6 bases between. CDR3 protein: CASRRVNEQFF. CDR3 bases: TGTGCCAGCAGAAGAGTCAATGAGCAGTTCTTC.

Comment on this clone: At one of its ends the junction is not consistent with the germline gene, which may arise from a read error. The rearrangement joins TRBV25-1 to TRBJ2-3; 16 bases match TRBD2. Germline V CDR1 and CDR2: MGHDK, SYGVNS. The CDR3 is 18 amino acids. The CDR3 loop reads CASSGGLAGGQATDTQYF. CDR3 in DNA: TGCGCCAGCAGTGGGGGACTAGCGGGGGGGCAGGCCACAGATACGCAGTATTTT.

J is TRBJ1-6 and V is TRBV20-1, with D uncertain. With 3 bases removed from V and 10 bases from J, the gap between germline ends came to 13 bases. The germline V gene has CDR1 DFQATT and CDR2 SNEGSKA (reference sequence). The CDR3 spans 13 residues. The CDR3 reads CSASGVLNSPLHF. The CDR3 nucleotides read TGCAGTGCTAGTGGAGTCTTGAACTCACCCCTCCACTTT.

As DNA, the CDR3 is TGTGCCATCAGTGAAAACTGGGGACAGGGTAATACTAACTATGGCTACACCTTC. This codes for CAISENWGQGNTNYGYTF. This chain connects TRBV10-3 to TRBJ1-2; TRBD1 aligns across 9 bases. This CDR3 region has 18 residues. After removal of 3 bases from V and 0 bases from J, the junction contained 11 bases not matched to a gene. Germline CDR1 ENHRY, CDR2 SYGVKD.

The V call is TRBV20-1, the J call TRBJ1-2; D ambiguous. Between the trimmed V and J ends, which lost 3 bases and 3 bases, there was a span of 8 bases. The V gene's germline CDR1 is DFQATT and CDR2 SNEGSKA (reference sequence). CDR3 size: 12 residues. DNA for the CDR3: TGCAGTGCTAGTCGGGGAGACTATGGCTACACCTTC. Its translation: CSASRGDYGYTF.

The chain joins TRBV6-5 to TRBJ2-7, with D possibly being TRBD1 (7 bases). The CDR3 spans 14 residues. The V and J ends lost 5 bases and 4 bases respectively, with 15 bases between them. The germline CDR1 and CDR2 sequences are MNHEY and SVGAGI. Here the CDR3 DNA reads TGTGCCAGCAGTCGGGGGACAGAGAAATACGAGCAGTACTTC. Its protein product is CASSRGTEKYEQYF.

This chain links TRBV6-5 with TRBJ1-5; D is unclear. There are 14 residues in the CDR3. Germline lookup yields CDR1 MNHEY and CDR2 SVGAGI. Between the trimmed V and J ends, which lost 0 bases and 3 bases, there was a span of 6 bases. The CDR3 DNA reads as TGTGCCAGCAGTTACTCGAGGGTCAATCAGCCCCAGCATTTT. It is translated as CASSYSRVNQPQHF.

V is TRBV19 and J is TRBJ2-3; 9 nucleotides align to TRBD2. The CDR3 totals 16 residues. With V trimmed by 0 bases and J by 6 bases, 7 bases remained unmatched. Germline loops: CDR1 LNHDA, CDR2 SQIVND (reference sequence). CDR3 sequence: CASSIDLAGYPDTQYF. DNA for the CDR3: TGTGCCAGTAGTATAGATCTAGCGGGGTACCCGGATACGCAGTATTTT.

The rearrangement joins TRBV27 to TRBJ2-2; D remains unclear. Trimming removed 3 bases from V and 5 bases from J, with 10 bases in between. The CDR3 runs 14 residues. Germline V gene lookup returns CDR1 MNHEY and CDR2 SMNVEV (reference sequence). The CDR3 nucleotides are TGTGCCAGCAGTTTTACAGTCTTGACCGGGGAGCTGTTTTTT. Translating gives CASSFTVLTGELFF.

CDR3 nucleotide sequence: TGTGCCAGCAGCGATCGCGTTTTGACAGTTGGCAATGAGCAGTTCTTC. Encoded protein: CASSDRVLTVGNEQFF. The chain is built from TRBV9 and TRBJ2-1, with D possibly being TRBD1 (5 bases). Germline values: CDR1 SGDLS, CDR2 YYNGEE. Between the trimmed V and J ends, which lost 3 bases and 6 bases, there was a span of 19 bases. This CDR3 spans 16 amino acids.

The chain combines TRBV5-1 with TRBJ1-1; no firm D call. Trimming left V 0 bases short and J 5 bases short, with 8 bases between. The CDR3 has 13 residues. Looked up from germline, CDR1 is SGHRS and CDR2 is YFSETQ. CDR3 sequence: CASSLAEKTEAFF. CDR3 DNA sequence: TGCGCCAGCAGCTTGGCCGAGAAGACTGAAGCTTTCTTT.

DNA of the CDR3: TGTGCCAGCAGTGAAACTTACACAGATACGCAGTATTTT. Its protein is CASSETYTDTQYF. The chain uses TRBV6-1 and TRBJ2-3, with D uncertain. CDR3 size: 13 residues. V dropped 2 bases and J dropped 2 bases, with 5 bases sitting between them. Germline loops: CDR1 MNHNS, CDR2 SASEGT.

The chain links TRBV19 to TRBJ1-2, with TRBD1 matching 8 bases. Germline loops: CDR1 LNHDA, CDR2 SQIVND (reference sequence). Trimming cost V 10 bases and J 0 bases; bases outside gene matches: 7. The CDR3 sequence is 14 residues long. The CDR3 is CATTDRGANYGYTF. The CDR3 DNA is TGTGCCACCACAGACAGGGGCGCTAACTATGGCTACACCTTC.

CDR3 residues: CASSLGGGNEQFF. The CDR3 DNA reads TGTGCCAGCAGCTTAGGAGGGGGCAATGAGCAGTTCTTC. The V gene is TRBV7-9, the J gene TRBJ2-1, with D perhaps TRBD1 (6 bases). Germline loops: CDR1 SEHNR, CDR2 FQNEAQ (reference sequence). The CDR3 runs 13 residues. Trimming took 1 base from V and 6 from J, leaving 7 bases between them.

The CDR3 loop is CASSERTSGGDEQFF. CDR3 DNA: TGTGCCAGCAGTGAGAGGACTAGCGGGGGCGATGAGCAGTTCTTC. The chain links TRBV6-2 or TRBV6-3 to TRBJ2-1; 13 bases are shared with TRBD2. Germline loops: CDR1 MNHEY, CDR2 SVGEGT. After removal of 5 bases from V and 8 bases from J, the junction contained 6 bases not matched to a gene. The CDR3 totals 15 residues.

This chain uses TRBV3-1 (or the pseudogene TRBV3-2) with TRBJ1-1; TRBD1 might be the D (6 bases). V lost 0 bases to trimming and J lost 11 bases, with 22 bases between them. Germline CDR1 LGHDT, CDR2 YNNKEL (reference sequence). The CDR3 contains 16 residues. CDR3 region: CASSQDPVGTPGFAFF. The CDR3 DNA follows: TGTGCCAGCAGCCAAGATCCTGTAGGGACACCCGGGTTCGCTTTCTTT.

The V gene is TRBV30, the J gene TRBJ2-2; no reliable D call. This CDR3 is 13 amino acids long. Germline CDR1 is GTSNPN and CDR2 is SVGIG (reference sequence). Trimming removed 1 base at V and 6 bases at J, with 9 bases between. This chain's CDR3 is CAWSAGFPGELFF. CDR3 coding DNA: TGTGCCTGGAGTGCGGGTTTTCCCGGGGAGCTGTTTTTT.

The chain is built from TRBV25-1 and TRBJ1-1; D not resolved. The V end was cut by 3 bases, the J end by 3 bases, with 11 bases between. The CDR3 extends over 14 amino acids. CDR1 is MGHDK and CDR2 is SYGVNS in the germline V gene. The CDR3 region has the DNA TGTGCCAGCAGTGATTTCGCCAGGTACACTGAAGCTTTCTTT. It codes for CASSDFARYTEAFF. The full variable domain, rest sourced from reference TRBV25-1 and TRBJ1-1, is EADIYQTPRYLVIGTGKKITLECSQTMGHDKMYWYQQDPGMELHLIHYSYGVNSTEKGDLSSESTVSRIRTEHFPLTLESARPSHTSQYLCASSDFARYTEAFFGQGTRLTVV.